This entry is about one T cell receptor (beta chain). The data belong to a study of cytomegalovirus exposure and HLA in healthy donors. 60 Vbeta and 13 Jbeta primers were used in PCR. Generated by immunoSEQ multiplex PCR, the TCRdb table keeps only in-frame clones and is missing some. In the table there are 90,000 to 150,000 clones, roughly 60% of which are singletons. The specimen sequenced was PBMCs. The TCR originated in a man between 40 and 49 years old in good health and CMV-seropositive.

The CDR3 DNA follows: TGTGCCAGCAGTTACTCAGCTAGCGGGAGTTCAGATACGCAGTATTTT. Translating gives CASSYSASGSSDTQYF. The chain couples TRBV6-5 to TRBJ2-3; 10 positions agree with TRBD2. V lost 0 bases and J lost 4; bases outside the gene matches: 4. Germline V gives CDR1 MNHEY, CDR2 SVGAGI. This CDR3 spans 16 amino acids.